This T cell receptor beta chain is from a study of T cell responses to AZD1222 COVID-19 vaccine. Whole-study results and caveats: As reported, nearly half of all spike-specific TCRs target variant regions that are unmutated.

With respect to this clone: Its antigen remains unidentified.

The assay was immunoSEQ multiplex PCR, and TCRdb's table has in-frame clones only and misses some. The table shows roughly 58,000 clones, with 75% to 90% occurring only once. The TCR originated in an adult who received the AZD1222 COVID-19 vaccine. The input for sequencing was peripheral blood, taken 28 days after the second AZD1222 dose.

The chain's CDR3 is CASSLTPVAEPYF. CDR3 bases: TGTGCCAGCAGTCTGACCCCTGTGGCAGAACCCTATTTT. The gene calls are TRBV11-3 and TRBJ2-3, with D uncertain. The ends were cut back, 6 bases at V and 15 bases at J, with 22 bases in the middle. The CDR3 runs 13 residues. Germline V gene lookup returns CDR1 SGHNT and CDR2 YENEEA. Full variable domain (missing parts from reference TRBV11-3 and TRBJ2-3): EAGVVQSPRYKIIEKKQPVAFWCNPISGHNTLYWYLQNLGQGPELLIRYENEEAVDDSQLPKDRFSAERLKGVDSTLKIQPAELGDSAVYLCASSLTPVAEPYFGPGTRLTVL.